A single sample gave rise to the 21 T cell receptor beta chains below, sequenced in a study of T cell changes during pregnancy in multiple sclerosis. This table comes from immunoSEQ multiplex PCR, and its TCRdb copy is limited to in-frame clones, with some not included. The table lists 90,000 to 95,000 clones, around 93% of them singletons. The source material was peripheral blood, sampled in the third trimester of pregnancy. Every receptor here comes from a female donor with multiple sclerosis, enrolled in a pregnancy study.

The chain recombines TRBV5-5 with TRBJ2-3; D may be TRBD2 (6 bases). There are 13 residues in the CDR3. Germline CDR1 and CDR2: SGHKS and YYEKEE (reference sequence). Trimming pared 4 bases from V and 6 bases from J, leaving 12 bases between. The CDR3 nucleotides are TGTGCCAGCAGCCAGCCGGGGGAGGATACGCAGTATTTT. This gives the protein CASSQPGEDTQYF.

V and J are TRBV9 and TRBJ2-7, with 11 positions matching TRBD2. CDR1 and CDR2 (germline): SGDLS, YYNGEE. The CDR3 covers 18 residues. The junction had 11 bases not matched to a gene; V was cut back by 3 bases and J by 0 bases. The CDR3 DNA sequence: TGTGCCAGCAGCGCGGGACTAGCGGTAGGAAATAGCTCCTACGAGCAGTACTTC. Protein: CASSAGLAVGNSSYEQYF.

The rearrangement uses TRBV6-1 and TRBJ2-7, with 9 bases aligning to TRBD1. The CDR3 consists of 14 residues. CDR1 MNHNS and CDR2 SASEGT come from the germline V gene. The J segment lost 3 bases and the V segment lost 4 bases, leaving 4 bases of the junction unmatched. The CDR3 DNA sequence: TGTGCCAGCAGTGGAGGACAGGGGTACTACGAGCAGTACTTC. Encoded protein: CASSGGQGYYEQYF.

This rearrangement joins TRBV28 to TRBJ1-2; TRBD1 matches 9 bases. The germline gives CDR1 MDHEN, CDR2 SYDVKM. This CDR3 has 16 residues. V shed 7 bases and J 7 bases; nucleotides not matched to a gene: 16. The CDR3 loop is CASTPDPGQGKGGYTF. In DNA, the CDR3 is TGTGCCAGCACCCCCGATCCGGGACAGGGTAAGGGTGGCTACACCTTC.

The CDR3, as DNA: TGTGCCAGCTCACCCCGGGAACAGGGGAGGACTGGCTACACCTTC. Protein sequence: CASSPREQGRTGYTF. The V and J genes are TRBV18 and TRBJ1-2, with 7 bases lining up with TRBD1. CDR3 length: 15 residues. Trimming took 3 bases from V and 7 from J; bases not matched to a gene: 11. The germline V gene has CDR1 KGHSH and CDR2 LQKENI.

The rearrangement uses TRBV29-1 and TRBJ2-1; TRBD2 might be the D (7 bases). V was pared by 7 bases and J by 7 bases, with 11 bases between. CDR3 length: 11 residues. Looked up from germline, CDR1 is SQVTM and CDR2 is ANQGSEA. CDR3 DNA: TGCAGCGCAGAGGGGGGGAATGAGCAGTTCTTC. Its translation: CSAEGGNEQFF.

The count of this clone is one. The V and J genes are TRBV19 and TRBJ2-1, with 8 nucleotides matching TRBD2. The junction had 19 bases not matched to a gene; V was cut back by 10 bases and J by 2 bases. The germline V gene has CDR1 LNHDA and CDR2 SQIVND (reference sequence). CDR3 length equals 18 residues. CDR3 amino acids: CATQGVAGPTTAYNEQFF. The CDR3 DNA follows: TGTGCCACCCAAGGGGTAGCGGGACCTACTACGGCCTACAATGAGCAGTTCTTC.

In nucleotides, the CDR3 is TGTGCCAGCAGCTTTGGGACTAGCGGGAGGGCCTCTCTCGAGCAGTACTTC. Protein: CASSFGTSGRASLEQYF. The rearrangement uses TRBV7-2 and TRBJ2-7, with TRBD2 identical over 16 bases. Germline V gene sequence: CDR1 SGHTA, CDR2 FQGNSA. The CDR3 spans 17 residues. The ends lost 3 bases at V and 6 bases at J; junction bases unmatched: 8.

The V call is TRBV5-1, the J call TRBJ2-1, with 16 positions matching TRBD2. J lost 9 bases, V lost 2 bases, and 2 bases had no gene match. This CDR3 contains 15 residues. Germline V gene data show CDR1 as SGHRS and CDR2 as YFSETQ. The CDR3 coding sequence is TGCGCCAGCAGCTTAGGGACTAGCGGGAGGGGTGAGCAGTTCTTC. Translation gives CASSLGTSGRGEQFF.

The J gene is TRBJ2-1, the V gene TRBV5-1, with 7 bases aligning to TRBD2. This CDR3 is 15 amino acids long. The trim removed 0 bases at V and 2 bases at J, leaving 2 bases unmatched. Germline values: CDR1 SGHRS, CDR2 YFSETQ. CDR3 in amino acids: CASSLDGTTYNEQFF. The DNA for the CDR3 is TGCGCCAGCAGCTTGGATGGGACTACCTACAATGAGCAGTTCTTC.

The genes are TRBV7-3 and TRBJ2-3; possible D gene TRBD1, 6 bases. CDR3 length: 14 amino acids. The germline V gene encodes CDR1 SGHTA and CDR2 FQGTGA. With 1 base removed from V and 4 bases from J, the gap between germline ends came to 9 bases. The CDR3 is CASSLSPGADTQYF. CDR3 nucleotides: TGTGCCAGCAGCTTAAGTCCAGGGGCAGATACGCAGTATTTT. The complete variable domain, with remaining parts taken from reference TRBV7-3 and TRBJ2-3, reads GAGVSQTPSNKVTEKGKYVELRCDPISGHTALYWYRQSLGQGPEFLIYFQGTGAADDSGLPNDRFFAVRPEGSVSTLKIQRTERGDSAVYLCASSLSPGADTQYFGPGTRLTVL.

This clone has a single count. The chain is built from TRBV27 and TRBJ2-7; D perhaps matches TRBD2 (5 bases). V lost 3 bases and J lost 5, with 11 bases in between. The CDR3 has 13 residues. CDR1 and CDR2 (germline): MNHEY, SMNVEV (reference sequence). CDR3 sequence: CASSFGRGNEQYF. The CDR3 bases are TGTGCCAGCAGTTTTGGGCGAGGGAACGAGCAGTACTTC.

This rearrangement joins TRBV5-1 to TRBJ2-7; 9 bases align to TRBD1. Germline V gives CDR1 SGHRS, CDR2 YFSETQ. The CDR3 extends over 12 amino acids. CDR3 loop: CSETGGIYEQYF. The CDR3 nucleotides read TGCAGTGAAACAGGGGGCATATACGAGCAGTACTTC.

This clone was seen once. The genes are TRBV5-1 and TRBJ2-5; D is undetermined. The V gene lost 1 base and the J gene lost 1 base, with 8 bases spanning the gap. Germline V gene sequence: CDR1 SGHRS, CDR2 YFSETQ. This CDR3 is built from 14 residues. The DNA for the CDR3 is TGCGCCAGCAGCTTGACAACCCTCCAAGAGACCCAGTACTTC. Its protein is CASSLTTLQETQYF.

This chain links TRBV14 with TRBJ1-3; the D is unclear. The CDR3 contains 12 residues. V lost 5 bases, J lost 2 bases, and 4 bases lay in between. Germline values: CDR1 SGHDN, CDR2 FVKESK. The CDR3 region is CASSTTGNTIYF. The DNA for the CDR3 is TGTGCCAGCAGCACTACTGGAAACACCATATATTTT.

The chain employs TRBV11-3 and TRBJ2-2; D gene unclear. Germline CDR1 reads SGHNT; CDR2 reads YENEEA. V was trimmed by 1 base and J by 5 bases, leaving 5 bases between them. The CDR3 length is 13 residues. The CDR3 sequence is CASSLVRTGELFF. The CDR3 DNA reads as TGTGCCAGCAGCTTAGTACGGACCGGGGAGCTGTTTTTT.

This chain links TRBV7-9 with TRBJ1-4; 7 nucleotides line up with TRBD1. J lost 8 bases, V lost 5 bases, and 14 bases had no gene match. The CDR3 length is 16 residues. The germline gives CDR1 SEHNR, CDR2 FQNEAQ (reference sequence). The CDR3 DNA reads TGTGCCAGCAGCCCCCTCGGTCCGGGACAGATAGAAAAACTGTTTTTT. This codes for CASSPLGPGQIEKLFF.

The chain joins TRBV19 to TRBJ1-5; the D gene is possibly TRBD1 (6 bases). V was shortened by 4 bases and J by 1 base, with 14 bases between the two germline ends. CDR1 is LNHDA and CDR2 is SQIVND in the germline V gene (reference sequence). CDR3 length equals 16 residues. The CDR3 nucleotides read TGTGCCAGTAGTACCCGACAGGCCCTCAGCAATCAGCCCCAGCATTTT. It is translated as CASSTRQALSNQPQHF.

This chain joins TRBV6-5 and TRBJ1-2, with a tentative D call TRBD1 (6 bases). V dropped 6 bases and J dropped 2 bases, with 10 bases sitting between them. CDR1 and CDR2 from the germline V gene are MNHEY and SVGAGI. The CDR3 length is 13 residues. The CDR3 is CASRDRANYGYTF. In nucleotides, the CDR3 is TGTGCCAGCAGGGACAGAGCGAACTATGGCTACACCTTC.

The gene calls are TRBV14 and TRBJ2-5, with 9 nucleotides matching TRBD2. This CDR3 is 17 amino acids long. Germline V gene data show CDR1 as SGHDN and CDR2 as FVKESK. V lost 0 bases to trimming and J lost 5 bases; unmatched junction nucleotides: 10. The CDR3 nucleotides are TGTGCCAGCAGCCAAGAGGCGCTAGCGGGATTCGGGGAGACCCAGTACTTC. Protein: CASSQEALAGFGETQYF.

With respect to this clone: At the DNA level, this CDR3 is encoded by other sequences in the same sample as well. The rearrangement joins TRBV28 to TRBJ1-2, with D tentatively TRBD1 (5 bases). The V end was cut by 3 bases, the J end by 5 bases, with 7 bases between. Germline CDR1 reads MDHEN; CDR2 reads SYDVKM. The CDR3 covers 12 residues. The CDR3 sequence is CASSLEGYGYTF. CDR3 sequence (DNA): TGTGCCAGCAGTTTGGAGGGGTATGGCTACACCTTC.